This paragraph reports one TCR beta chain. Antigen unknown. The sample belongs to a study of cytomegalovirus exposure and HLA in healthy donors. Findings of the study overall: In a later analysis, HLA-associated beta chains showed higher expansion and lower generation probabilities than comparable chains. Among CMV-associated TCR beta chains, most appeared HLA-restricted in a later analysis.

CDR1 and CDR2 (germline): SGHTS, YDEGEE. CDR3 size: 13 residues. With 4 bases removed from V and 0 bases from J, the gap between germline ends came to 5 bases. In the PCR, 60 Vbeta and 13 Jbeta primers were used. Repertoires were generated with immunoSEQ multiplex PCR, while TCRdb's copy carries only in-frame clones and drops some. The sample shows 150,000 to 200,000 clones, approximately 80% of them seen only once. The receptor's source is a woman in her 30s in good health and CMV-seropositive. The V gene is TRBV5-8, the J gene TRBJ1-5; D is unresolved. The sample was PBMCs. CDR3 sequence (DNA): TGTGCCAGCAGCCTCTATAGCAATCAGCCCCAGCATTTT. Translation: CASSLYSNQPQHF. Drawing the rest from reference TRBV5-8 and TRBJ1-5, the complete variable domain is EAGVTQSPTHLIKTRGQQATLRCSPISGHTSVYWYQQALGLGLQFLLWYDEGEERNRGNFPPRFSGRQFPNYSSELNVNALELEDSALYLCASSLYSNQPQHFGDGTRLSIL.